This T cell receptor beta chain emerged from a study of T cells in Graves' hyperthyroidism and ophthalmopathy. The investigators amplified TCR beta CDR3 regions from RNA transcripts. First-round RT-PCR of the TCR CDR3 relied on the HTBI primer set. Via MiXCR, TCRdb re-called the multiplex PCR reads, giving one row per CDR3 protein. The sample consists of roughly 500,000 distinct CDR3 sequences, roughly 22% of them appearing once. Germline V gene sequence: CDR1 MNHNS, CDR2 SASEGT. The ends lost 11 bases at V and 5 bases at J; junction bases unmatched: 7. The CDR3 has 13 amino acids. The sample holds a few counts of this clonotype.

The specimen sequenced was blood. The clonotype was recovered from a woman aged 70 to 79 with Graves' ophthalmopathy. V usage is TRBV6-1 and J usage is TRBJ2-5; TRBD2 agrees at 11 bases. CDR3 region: CAGSGRVWETQYF. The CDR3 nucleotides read TGTGCCGGTAGCGGGAGGGTCTGGGAGACCCAGTACTTC.